A single sample gave rise to the 24 T cell receptor beta chains below, sequenced in a study of cytomegalovirus exposure and HLA in healthy donors. The PCR was carried out with 60 Vbeta primers and 13 Jbeta primers. The protocol was immunoSEQ multiplex PCR, while the TCRdb copy is restricted to in-frame clones and leaves out a portion. The table shows approximately 90,000 clones, with 55% to 75% occurring only once. Sequencing was performed on PBMCs. The receptors were sampled from a woman between 45 and 60 years old in good health and CMV-seropositive.

The chain carries TRBV7-2 and TRBJ2-5; 9 bases map to TRBD2. The CDR3 is made up of 18 amino acids. Germline V gene data show CDR1 as SGHTA and CDR2 as FQGNSA. Trimming at V came to 0 bases and at J to 3 bases, leaving 11 bases not matched to a gene. CDR3 sequence: CASSLATLAGSDKETQYF. The CDR3 DNA follows: TGTGCCAGCAGCTTAGCGACCCTAGCGGGAAGTGATAAAGAGACCCAGTACTTC.

Concerning this clone itself: The junction and the germline gene differ at one end; a read error may be behind it. Distinct nucleotide sequences in the sample also encode this CDR3. The gene calls are TRBV7-8 and TRBJ1-1; 8 bases agree with TRBD1. The CDR3 covers 14 residues. CDR1 and CDR2 from the germline V gene are SGHVS and FQNEAQ. CDR3 nucleotide sequence: TGTGCCAGCAGCGAACGGACAGGGAGAACTGAAGCCTTCTTT. The encoded protein is CASSERTGRTEAFF.

The rearrangement uses TRBV7-2 and TRBJ2-1, with a tentative D call TRBD2 (6 bases). V was clipped by 5 bases and J by 7 bases, with 21 bases between them. Germline V CDR1 and CDR2: SGHTA, FQGNSA. The CDR3 sequence is 16 residues long. The CDR3, as DNA: TGTGCCAGCAGCGTCGGCGGGGCGGTTGGGGGAAATGAGCAGTTCTTC. Its translation is CASSVGGAVGGNEQFF.

CDR3: CASSVYGGETEAFF. The CDR3 region has the DNA TGTGCCAGCAGCGTATATGGGGGGGAGACTGAAGCTTTCTTT. V is TRBV9 and J is TRBJ1-1; possible D gene TRBD1, 5 bases. Germline CDR1 is SGDLS and CDR2 is YYNGEE. The CDR3 is made up of 14 amino acids. The V gene lost 1 base and the J gene lost 5 bases, with 12 bases spanning the gap.

The V call is TRBV10-3, the J call TRBJ2-3, with 7 bases that match TRBD1. CDR1 ENHRY and CDR2 SYGVKD come from the germline V gene. This CDR3 has 14 residues. Unmatched junction bases numbered 4, after V lost 6 bases and J lost 1 base. The CDR3 is CAIRATGRTDTQYF. CDR3 DNA: TGTGCCATCAGGGCGACAGGGCGCACAGATACGCAGTATTTT.

V gene TRBV6-1 combines with J gene TRBJ1-3; 9 nucleotides line up with TRBD1. Trimming at V came to 4 bases and at J to 4 bases, leaving 11 bases not matched to a gene. There are 17 residues in the CDR3. Germline V gene data show CDR1 as MNHNS and CDR2 as SASEGT. As DNA, the CDR3 is TGTGCCAGCAGTGGGGACAGGGCTATAGGGACGGGAAACACCATATATTTT. As protein: CASSGDRAIGTGNTIYF.

This clone was counted a few times. The V gene is TRBV27, the J gene TRBJ2-1, with 7 positions matching TRBD2. From germline, CDR1 is MNHEY and CDR2 SMNVEV (reference sequence). The CDR3 sequence is 15 residues long. V dropped 3 bases and J dropped 6; count of bases not matched to a gene: 8. The CDR3 sequence: CASSLAGLSINEQFF. CDR3 sequence (DNA): TGTGCCAGCAGTTTGGCGGGACTATCCATCAATGAGCAGTTCTTC.

There are a few counts of this clone. The genes are TRBV19 and TRBJ2-5, with unresolved D. The germline V gene encodes CDR1 LNHDA and CDR2 SQIVND (reference sequence). The CDR3 is made up of 13 amino acids. V was shortened by 5 bases and J by 2 bases, with 9 bases between the two germline ends. CDR3 sequence: CASSFLVQETQYF. In nucleotides, the CDR3 is TGTGCCAGTAGTTTTCTTGTACAAGAGACCCAGTACTTC.

The chain uses TRBV19 and TRBJ2-1; 7 bases map to TRBD1. CDR1 LNHDA and CDR2 SQIVND come from the germline V gene (reference sequence). The CDR3 is 14 amino acids. The V and J ends lost 0 bases and 10 bases, in that order; junction bases with no gene match: 6. Written as DNA, the CDR3 is TGTGCCAGTAGTATAGAGACAGGGCTGGTCGAGCAGTTCTTC. This codes for CASSIETGLVEQFF.

The chain links TRBV6-1 to TRBJ2-3; 7 positions agree with TRBD2. V dropped 7 bases and J dropped 2; count of bases not matched to a gene: 6. The CDR3 loop spans 14 amino acids. Germline V CDR1 and CDR2: MNHNS, SASEGT. The CDR3 DNA reads as TGTGCCAGCAAGATAGCGGGTGCCACAGATACGCAGTATTTT. This translates into CASKIAGATDTQYF.

The V call is TRBV25-1, the J call TRBJ2-7; D not resolved. V was shortened by 4 bases and J by 0 bases, with 7 bases between the two germline ends. The CDR3 runs to 13 residues. Per the germline V gene, CDR1 is MGHDK and CDR2 is SYGVNS. The CDR3 spells CASSGAPSYEQYF. The CDR3 region has the DNA TGTGCCAGCAGTGGCGCGCCCTCCTACGAGCAGTACTTC.

A few counts support this clone. The chain links TRBV27 to TRBJ2-1, with D hard to call. Germline V CDR1 and CDR2: MNHEY, SMNVEV (reference sequence). V was trimmed by 4 bases and J by 0 bases, leaving 4 bases between them. This CDR3 is built from 13 residues. CDR3 region: CASSYNSYNEQFF. The CDR3 DNA reads TGTGCCAGCAGTTACAACTCCTACAATGAGCAGTTCTTC.

This rearrangement joins TRBV7-9 to TRBJ1-1; D ambiguous. The CDR3 has 11 amino acids. Between the trimmed V and J ends, which lost 1 base and 5 bases, there was a span of 2 bases. Germline lookup yields CDR1 SEHNR and CDR2 FQNEAQ (reference sequence). For the CDR3, the DNA is TGTGCCAGCAGCTTAGTAACTGAAGCTTTCTTT. Protein: CASSLVTEAFF.

The chain employs TRBV7-3 and TRBJ2-1; D perhaps matches TRBD2 (6 bases). From germline, CDR1 is SGHTA and CDR2 FQGTGA. The ends were cut back, 1 base at V and 2 bases at J, with 12 bases in the middle. This CDR3 has 16 amino acids. CDR3 coding DNA: TGTGCCAGCAGCTTAAATTCCGGGGGACCCTACAATGAGCAGTTCTTC. Protein: CASSLNSGGPYNEQFF.

J is TRBJ2-3 and V is TRBV2; TRBD2 aligns across 11 bases. With V trimmed by 4 bases and J by 4 bases, 7 bases remained unmatched. CDR3 length: 16 residues. Germline lookup yields CDR1 SNHLY and CDR2 FYNNEI. This CDR3 reads CASSVSLAGGADTQYF. The CDR3 bases are TGTGCCAGCAGTGTCTCGCTAGCGGGAGGCGCAGATACGCAGTATTTT.

In the case of this clone: A junction boundary mismatches the germline segment, possibly from a read error. The chain uses TRBV7-9 and TRBJ1-2; no definite D call. Germline values: CDR1 SEHNR, CDR2 FQNEAQ (reference sequence). The CDR3 sequence is 13 residues long. The CDR3 nucleotides are TGTTCCAGCAGCCCAGAACCGACAAGTGGCTACACCTTC. It codes for CSSSPEPTSGYTF. The variable domain in full, completed from reference TRBV7-9 and TRBJ1-2, reads DTGVSQNPRHKITKRGQNVTFRCDPISEHNRLYWYRQTLGQGPEFLTYFQNEAQLEKSRLLSDRFSAERPKGSFSTLEIQRTEQGDSAMYLCSSSPEPTSGYTFGSGTRLTVV.

This rearrangement joins TRBV6-1 to TRBJ2-7, with D perhaps TRBD1 (7 bases). The CDR3 sequence is 13 residues long. Germline V gene lookup returns CDR1 MNHNS and CDR2 SASEGT. Trimming removed 4 bases at V and 6 bases at J, with 13 bases between. DNA of the CDR3: TGTGCCAGCAGTGTTAACAGGGGAGGCGAGCAGTACTTC. It codes for CASSVNRGGEQYF.

This clone has a handful of counts. The chain recombines TRBV6-5 with TRBJ1-5; D is unresolved. Germline-derived CDR1 and CDR2 are MNHEY and SVGAGI. The CDR3 is made up of 13 amino acids. V lost 5 bases to trimming and J lost 7 bases, with 12 bases between them. Here the CDR3 reads CASSAKVGQPQHF. DNA for the CDR3: TGTGCCAGCAGTGCTAAAGTCGGGCAGCCCCAGCATTTT.

This clone came up once. The chain is built from TRBV5-4 and TRBJ2-3, with a weak D call TRBD1 (5 bases). Germline loops: CDR1 SGHNT, CDR2 YYREEE (reference sequence). The CDR3 is 14 residues long. Trimming removed 4 bases from V and 2 bases from J, with 11 bases in between. The CDR3 spells CASSRDSFTDTQYF. As DNA, the CDR3 is TGTGCCAGCAGCCGCGACAGTTTCACAGATACGCAGTATTTT.

The rearrangement links TRBV4-1 to TRBJ1-6; 8 bases are a match to TRBD1. The CDR3 is made up of 19 amino acids. V shed 4 bases and J 5 bases; nucleotides not matched to a gene: 16. Looked up from germline, CDR1 is MGHRA and CDR2 is YSYEKL. The CDR3 nucleotides are TGCGCCAGCAGCCGAACGCCGGGACAGGCGCTGGGGGATAATTCACCCCTCCACTTT. It codes for CASSRTPGQALGDNSPLHF.

This clone was observed a single time. This chain joins TRBV2 and TRBJ1-2; no firm D call. V was clipped by 1 base and J by 8 bases, with 14 bases between them. This CDR3 spans 14 amino acids. CDR1 and CDR2 (germline): SNHLY, FYNNEI. The DNA for the CDR3 is TGTGCCAGCAGTGAAGTCCCGACTCGAGCCGGCTACACCTTC. Translating gives CASSEVPTRAGYTF.

The chain combines TRBV15 with TRBJ2-5; 9 positions match TRBD2. Germline lookup yields CDR1 LNHNV and CDR2 YYDKDF (reference sequence). Losses at the gene ends were 0 bases for V and 2 bases for J; bases not matched to a gene: 10. CDR3 length equals 18 residues. The CDR3 protein is CATSRDRGVLAGQETQYF. CDR3 nucleotide sequence: TGTGCCACCAGCAGAGATAGAGGGGTGCTAGCGGGACAAGAGACCCAGTACTTC.

The V gene is TRBV29-1, the J gene TRBJ2-1; TRBD2 matches 10 bases. This CDR3 is 16 amino acids long. Germline V gene sequence: CDR1 SQVTM, CDR2 ANQGSEA. With V trimmed by 6 bases and J by 1 base, 9 bases remained unmatched. This CDR3 reads CSVDGLAAWSYNEQFF. In DNA, the CDR3 is TGCAGCGTGGACGGACTAGCGGCCTGGTCCTACAATGAGCAGTTCTTC.

This chain uses TRBV4-1 with TRBJ2-3, with 10 bases aligning to TRBD2. V dropped 1 base and J dropped 4; count of bases not matched to a gene: 8. The CDR3 runs to 17 residues. CDR1 and CDR2 (germline): MGHRA, YSYEKL. The DNA for the CDR3 is TGCGCCAGCAGCCAAGGCCCTAGCGGGAGTTTCGCAGATACGCAGTATTTT. This sequence encodes CASSQGPSGSFADTQYF.